This TCR beta chain derives from a study of cytomegalovirus exposure and HLA in healthy donors. Whereas donors were nominally healthy upon sampling, unrecorded immune exposures were probable. It was with 60 Vbeta and 13 Jbeta primers that the PCR ran. The protocol was immunoSEQ multiplex PCR, while the TCRdb copy is restricted to in-frame clones and leaves out a portion. The data include over 100,000 clones; the top ten clones carry under 7%. Overall study findings and caveats: Researchers had no immune exposure information except CMV serostatus available. It was assumed in the presence/absence analyses that sequencing depth was roughly uniform across donors.

On this clone: No antigen is known for it.

This CDR3 has 17 amino acids. J gave up 1 base and V 3 bases, and 11 bases lay outside the gene matches. The germline gives CDR1 MGHRA, CDR2 YSYEKL. The origin of this receptor is a man aged 40-55 years in good health and CMV-seropositive. This chain uses TRBV4-1 with TRBJ2-7; 8 bases agree with TRBD1. The sequenced sample was PBMCs. As DNA, the CDR3 is TGCGCCAGCAGCCATGAATTACAGGGGGTTACGTCCTACGAGCAGTACTTC. It translates to CASSHELQGVTSYEQYF.